This TCR beta chain is from a study of patients and donors after allogeneic stem cell transplantation. Trimming took off 8 bases at V and 5 bases at J, with 22 bases between the two ends. Germline V gives CDR1 LGHNA, CDR2 YNFKEQ. This CDR3 spans 17 amino acids. TCRdb processed the RT-PCR reads anew with MiXCR; each CDR3 protein has one entry. The repertoire has roughly 880,000 distinct CDR3 sequences, about 20% of them found once; the top ten carry around 6%. The sequence was collected from a human donor who was either an allogeneic HSCT recipient or a stem cell or donor lymphocyte infusion donor (not recorded which). It is not recorded whose cells these are; they may come from a transplant donor. The material sequenced was blood, either unsorted or a sorted T cell fraction (not recorded which). The V and J genes are TRBV4-2 and TRBJ1-6; tentative D call: TRBD1 (6 bases). The CDR3: CASGRGPKGLNNSPLHF. CDR3 DNA: TGTGCCAGCGGTCGGGGGCCCAAGGGGCTCAATAATTCACCCCTCCACTTT.